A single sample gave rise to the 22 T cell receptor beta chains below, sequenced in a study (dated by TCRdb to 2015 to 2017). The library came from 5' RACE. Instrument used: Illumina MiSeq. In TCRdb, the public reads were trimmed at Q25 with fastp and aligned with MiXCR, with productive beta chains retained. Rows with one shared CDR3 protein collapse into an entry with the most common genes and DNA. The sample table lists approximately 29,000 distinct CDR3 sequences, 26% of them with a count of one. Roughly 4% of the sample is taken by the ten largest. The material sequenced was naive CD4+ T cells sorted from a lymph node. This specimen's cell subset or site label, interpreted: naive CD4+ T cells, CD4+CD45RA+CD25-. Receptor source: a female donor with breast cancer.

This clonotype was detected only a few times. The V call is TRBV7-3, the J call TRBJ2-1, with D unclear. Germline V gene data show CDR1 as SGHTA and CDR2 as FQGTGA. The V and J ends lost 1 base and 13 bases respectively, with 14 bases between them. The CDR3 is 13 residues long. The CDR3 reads CASSLIKSGLQFF. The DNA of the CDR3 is TGTGCCAGCAGCTTAATAAAATCCGGGTTACAGTTCTTC.

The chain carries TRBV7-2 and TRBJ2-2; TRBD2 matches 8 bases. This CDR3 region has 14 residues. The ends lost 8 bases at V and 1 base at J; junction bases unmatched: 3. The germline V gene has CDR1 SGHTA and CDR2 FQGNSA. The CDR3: CASSSGRNTGELFF. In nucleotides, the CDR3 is TGTGCCAGCTCGAGCGGGAGGAACACCGGGGAGCTGTTTTTT.

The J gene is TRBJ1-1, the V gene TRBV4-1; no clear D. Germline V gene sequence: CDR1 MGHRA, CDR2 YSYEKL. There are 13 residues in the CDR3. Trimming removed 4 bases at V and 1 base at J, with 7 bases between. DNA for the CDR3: TGCGCCAGCAGCCTTAACCGGAACACTGAAGCTTTCTTT. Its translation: CASSLNRNTEAFF.

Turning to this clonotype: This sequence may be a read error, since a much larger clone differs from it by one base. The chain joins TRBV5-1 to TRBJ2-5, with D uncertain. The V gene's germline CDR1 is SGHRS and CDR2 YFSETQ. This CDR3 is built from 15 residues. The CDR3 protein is CAGSLDAGRQETQYF. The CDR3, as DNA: TGCGCCGGCAGCTTGGACGCCGGTAGGCAAGAGACCCAGTACTTC.

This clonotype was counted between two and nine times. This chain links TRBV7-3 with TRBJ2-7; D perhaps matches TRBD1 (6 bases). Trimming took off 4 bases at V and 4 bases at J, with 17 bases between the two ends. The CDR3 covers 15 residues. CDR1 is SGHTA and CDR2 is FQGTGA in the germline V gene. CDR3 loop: CASSSQQGGGYEQYF. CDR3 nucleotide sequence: TGTGCCAGCAGCTCACAACAGGGTGGAGGTTACGAGCAGTACTTC.

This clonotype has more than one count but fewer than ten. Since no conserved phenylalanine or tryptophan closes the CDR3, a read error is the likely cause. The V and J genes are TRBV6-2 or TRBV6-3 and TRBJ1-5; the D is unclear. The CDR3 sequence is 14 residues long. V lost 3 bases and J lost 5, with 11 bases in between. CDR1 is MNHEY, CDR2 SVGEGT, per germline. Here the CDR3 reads CASSYTAADQPQHL. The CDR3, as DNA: TGTGCCAGCAGTTATACCGCGGCGGATCAGCCCCAGCATTTA.

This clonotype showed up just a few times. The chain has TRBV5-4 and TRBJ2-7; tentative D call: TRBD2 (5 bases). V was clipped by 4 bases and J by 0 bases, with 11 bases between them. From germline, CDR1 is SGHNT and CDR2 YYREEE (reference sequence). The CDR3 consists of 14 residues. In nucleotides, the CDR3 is TGTGCCAGCAGCCCCGACGGGAACTCCTACGAGCAGTACTTC. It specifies CASSPDGNSYEQYF. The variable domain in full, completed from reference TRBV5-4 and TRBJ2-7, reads ETGVTQSPTHLIKTRGQQVTLRCSSQSGHNTVSWYQQALGQGPQFIFQYYREEENGRGNFPPRFSGLQFPNYSSELNVNALELDDSALYLCASSPDGNSYEQYFGPGTRLTVT.

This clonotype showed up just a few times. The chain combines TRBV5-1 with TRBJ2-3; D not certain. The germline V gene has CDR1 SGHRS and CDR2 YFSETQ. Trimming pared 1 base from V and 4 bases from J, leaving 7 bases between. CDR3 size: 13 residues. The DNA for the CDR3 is TGCGCCAGCAGCTTGAGTGTGGCAGATACGCAGTATTTT. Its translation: CASSLSVADTQYF.

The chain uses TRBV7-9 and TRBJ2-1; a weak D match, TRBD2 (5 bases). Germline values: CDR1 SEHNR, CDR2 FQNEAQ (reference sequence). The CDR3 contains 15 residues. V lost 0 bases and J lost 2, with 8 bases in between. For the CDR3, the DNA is TGTGCCAGCAGCTTAGCCCGACTAACCTACAATGAGCAGTTCTTC. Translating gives CASSLARLTYNEQFF.

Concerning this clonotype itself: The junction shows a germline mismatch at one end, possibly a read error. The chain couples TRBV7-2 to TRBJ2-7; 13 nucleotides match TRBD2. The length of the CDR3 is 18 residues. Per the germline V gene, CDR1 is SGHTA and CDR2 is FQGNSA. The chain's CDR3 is CVSSLKGLAGIKTYEQYF. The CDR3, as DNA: TGTGTCAGCAGCTTAAAGGGACTAGCGGGAATAAAGACCTACGAGCAGTACTTC.

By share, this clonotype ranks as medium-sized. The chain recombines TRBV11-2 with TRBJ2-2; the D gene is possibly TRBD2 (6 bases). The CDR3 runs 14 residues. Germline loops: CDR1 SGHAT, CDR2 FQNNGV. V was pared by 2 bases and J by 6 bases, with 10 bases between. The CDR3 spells CASSLSPGAGELFF. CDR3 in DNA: TGTGCCAGCAGCTTAAGTCCGGGGGCCGGGGAGCTGTTTTTT.

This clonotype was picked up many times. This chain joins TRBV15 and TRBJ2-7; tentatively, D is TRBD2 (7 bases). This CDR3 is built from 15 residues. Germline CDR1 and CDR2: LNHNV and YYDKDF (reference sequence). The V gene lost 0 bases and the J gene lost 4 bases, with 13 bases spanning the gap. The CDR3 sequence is CATSREGGARYEQYF. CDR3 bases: TGTGCCACCAGCAGAGAAGGGGGGGCGCGGTACGAGCAGTACTTC.

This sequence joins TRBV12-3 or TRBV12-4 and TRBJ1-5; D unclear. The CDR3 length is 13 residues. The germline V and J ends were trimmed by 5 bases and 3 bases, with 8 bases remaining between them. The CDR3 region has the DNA TGTGCCAGCAGTCTGACGGCCAATCAGCCCCAGCATTTT. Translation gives CASSLTANQPQHF.

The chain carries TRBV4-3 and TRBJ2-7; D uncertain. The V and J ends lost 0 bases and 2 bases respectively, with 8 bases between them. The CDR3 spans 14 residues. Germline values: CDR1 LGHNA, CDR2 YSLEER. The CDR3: CASSQDVLAYEQYF. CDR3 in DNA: TGCGCCAGCAGCCAAGATGTTCTAGCCTACGAGCAGTACTTC.

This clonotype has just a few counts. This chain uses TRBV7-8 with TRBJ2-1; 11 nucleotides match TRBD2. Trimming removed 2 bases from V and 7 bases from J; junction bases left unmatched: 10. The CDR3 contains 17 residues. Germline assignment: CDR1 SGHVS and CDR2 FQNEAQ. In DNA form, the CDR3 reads TGTGCCAGCAGCTTATGGGTTGGTAGCGGGAGGGCGAATGAGCAGTTCTTC. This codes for CASSLWVGSGRANEQFF.

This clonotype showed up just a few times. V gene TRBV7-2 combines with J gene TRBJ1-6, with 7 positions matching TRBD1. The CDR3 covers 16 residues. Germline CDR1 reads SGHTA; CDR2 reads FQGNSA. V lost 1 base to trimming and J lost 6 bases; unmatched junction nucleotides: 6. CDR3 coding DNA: TGTGCCAGCAGCTTAGGTGGGGACAGACCTAATTCACCCCTCCACTTT. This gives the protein CASSLGGDRPNSPLHF.

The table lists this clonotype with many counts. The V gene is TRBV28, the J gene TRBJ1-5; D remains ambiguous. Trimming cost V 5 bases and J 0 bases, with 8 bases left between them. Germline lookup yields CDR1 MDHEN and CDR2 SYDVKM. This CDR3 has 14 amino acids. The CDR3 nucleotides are TGTGCCAGCAGTCCCGGGTTTAGCAATCAGCCCCAGCATTTT. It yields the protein CASSPGFSNQPQHF. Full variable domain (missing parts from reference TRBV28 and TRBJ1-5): DVKVTQSSRYLVKRTGEKVFLECVQDMDHENMFWYRQDPGLGLRLIYFSYDVKMKEKGDIPEGYSVSREKKERFSLILESASTNQTSMYLCASSPGFSNQPQHFGDGTRLSIL.

CDR3 nucleotides: TGTGCCAGCAGCTTAGGGGGGTCAGTCGGTCAGCCCCAGCATTTT. Encoded protein: CASSLGGSVGQPQHF. This chain joins TRBV7-2 and TRBJ1-5; TRBD1 is a possible D gene (5 bases). V was cut by 1 base and J by 6 bases, with 13 bases left in between. CDR1 is SGHTA, CDR2 FQGNSA, per germline. CDR3 length: 15 residues.

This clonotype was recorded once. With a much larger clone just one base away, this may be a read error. The CDR3 loop reads CSAPRAGYEQYF. CDR3 sequence (DNA): TGCAGTGCCCCGAGAGCAGGGTACGAGCAGTACTTC. The gene calls are TRBV20-1 and TRBJ2-7, with a weak D call TRBD1 (5 bases). Germline-derived CDR1 and CDR2 are DFQATT and SNEGSKA (reference sequence). CDR3 size: 12 residues. V was clipped by 6 bases and J by 4 bases, with 13 bases between them.

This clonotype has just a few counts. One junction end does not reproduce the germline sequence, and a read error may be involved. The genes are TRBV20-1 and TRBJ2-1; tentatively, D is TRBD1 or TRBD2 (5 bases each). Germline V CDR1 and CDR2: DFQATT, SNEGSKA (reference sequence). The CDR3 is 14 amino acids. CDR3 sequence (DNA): TGCAGTACTAGTTTCGGGACCGCCTACAATGAGCAGTTCTTC. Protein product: CSTSFGTAYNEQFF.

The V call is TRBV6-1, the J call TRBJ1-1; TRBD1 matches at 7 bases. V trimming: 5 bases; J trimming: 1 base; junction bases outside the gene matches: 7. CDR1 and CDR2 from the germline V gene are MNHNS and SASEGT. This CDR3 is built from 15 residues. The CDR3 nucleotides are TGTGCCAGCAGTCCGAGGACAGGACAGAACACTGAAGCTTTCTTT. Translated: CASSPRTGQNTEAFF.

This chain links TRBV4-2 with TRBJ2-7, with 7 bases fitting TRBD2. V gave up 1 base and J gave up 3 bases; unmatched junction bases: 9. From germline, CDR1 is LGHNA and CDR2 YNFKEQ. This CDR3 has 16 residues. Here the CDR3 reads CASSQVASGLLYEQYF. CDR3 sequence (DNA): TGTGCCAGCAGCCAAGTGGCTAGCGGTCTACTCTACGAGCAGTACTTC.